Below, 15 T cell receptor beta chains from the same sample are listed, as sequenced in a study of CD8 T cells in Susac syndrome. When the RNA was reverse transcribed, random hexamers were used with an input of roughly 0.5 to 1 ug. TCRdb re-called the immunoSEQ multiplex PCR reads with MiXCR, one entry per CDR3 protein. The sample holds about 130,000 distinct CDR3 sequences, nearly 95% seen once. The material sequenced was CD4+ T cells from PBMCs. Every receptor here comes from a human donor in good health.

This chain uses TRBV7-2 with TRBJ2-5; maybe TRBD2 (5 bases). This CDR3 contains 15 residues. In germline, CDR1 is SGHTA, CDR2 FQGNSA. V lost 2 bases and J 2 bases, leaving 12 bases between the germline ends. The CDR3 reads CASSLRARAQETQYF. The CDR3 bases are TGTGCCAGCAGCTTAAGGGCGCGGGCTCAAGAGACCCAGTACTTC. Full variable domain (rest looked up from reference TRBV7-2 and TRBJ2-5): GAGVSQSPSNKVTEKGKDVELRCDPISGHTALYWYRQSLGQGLEFLIYFQGNSAPDKSGLPSDRFSAERTGGSVSTLTIQRTQQEDSAVYLCASSLRARAQETQYFGPGTRLLVL.

This chain links TRBV18 with TRBJ2-1, with TRBD1 as a possible D gene (5 bases). V dropped 3 bases and J dropped 2 bases, with 11 bases sitting between them. Germline lookup yields CDR1 KGHSH and CDR2 LQKENI. The CDR3 spans 15 residues. CDR3 in DNA: TGTGCCAGCTCACCCTCAGGGATCACCTACAATGAGCAGTTCTTC. Translating it yields CASSPSGITYNEQFF.

V and J are TRBV28 and TRBJ1-4; D may be TRBD1 (6 bases). V shed 5 bases and J shed 8 bases, with 18 bases lying between them. The V gene's germline CDR1 is MDHEN and CDR2 SYDVKM. This CDR3 has 15 residues. The CDR3 sequence: CASSPPKGGREKLFF. CDR3 coding DNA: TGTGCCAGCAGTCCCCCCAAGGGGGGACGCGAAAAACTGTTTTTT.

V and J are TRBV3-1 and TRBJ2-7, with a tentative D call TRBD2 (5 bases). Germline CDR1 and CDR2: LGHDT and YNNKEL (reference sequence). The V gene lost 1 base and the J gene lost 0 bases, with 13 bases spanning the gap. This CDR3 contains 16 residues. As DNA, the CDR3 is TGTGCCAGCAGCCAAGCTGAGCGGAGGAGCTCCTACGAGCAGTACTTC. Translation gives CASSQAERRSSYEQYF.

This sequence joins TRBV28 and TRBJ2-7; perhaps TRBD1 as D (6 bases). This CDR3 is built from 14 residues. CDR1 is MDHEN and CDR2 is SYDVKM in the germline V gene. Trimming removed 2 bases from V and 4 bases from J, with 12 bases in between. DNA for the CDR3: TGTGCCAGCAGTTTAGGGGCCAGGGGATACGAGCAGTACTTC. Its protein product is CASSLGARGYEQYF.

V gene TRBV30 combines with J gene TRBJ2-7, with 9 positions matching TRBD1. The V gene's germline CDR1 is GTSNPN and CDR2 SVGIG (reference sequence). The CDR3 length is 15 residues. J lost 0 bases, V lost 2 bases, and 5 bases had no gene match. The CDR3 coding sequence is TGTGCCTGGAGTTTCGGACAGGGGTCCTCCTACGAGCAGTACTTC. It specifies CAWSFGQGSSYEQYF.

The chain joins TRBV7-9 to TRBJ1-4; the match to TRBD1 covers 8 bases. The CDR3 length is 14 residues. The junction had 3 bases not matched to a gene; V was cut back by 4 bases and J by 5 bases. Germline assignment: CDR1 SEHNR and CDR2 FQNEAQ (reference sequence). In nucleotides, the CDR3 is TGTGCCAGCAGCTCTACAGGGGGAAATGAAAAACTGTTTTTT. It codes for CASSSTGGNEKLFF.

The chain couples TRBV18 to TRBJ2-1; tentatively, D is TRBD1 (5 bases). Germline V gene lookup returns CDR1 KGHSH and CDR2 LQKENI. The CDR3 length is 16 residues. The V and J ends lost 6 bases and 0 bases respectively, with 15 bases between them. The CDR3 bases are TGTGCCAGCTCCATGACAGCACAGAGCTCCTACAATGAGCAGTTCTTC. As protein: CASSMTAQSSYNEQFF.

V and J are TRBV10-3 and TRBJ2-5, with 9 positions matching TRBD1. V dropped 6 bases and J dropped 2; count of bases not matched to a gene: 4. This CDR3 has 14 residues. Germline assignment: CDR1 ENHRY and CDR2 SYGVKD. CDR3 nucleotide sequence: TGTGCCATCAGCGGGACAGGGCTTCAAGAGACCCAGTACTTC. It yields the protein CAISGTGLQETQYF.

This chain links TRBV28 with TRBJ2-1; possibly TRBD1 for D (7 bases). The germline gives CDR1 MDHEN, CDR2 SYDVKM. CDR3 length: 16 residues. V was trimmed by 5 bases and J by 7 bases, leaving 21 bases between them. CDR3 DNA sequence: TGTGCCAGCAGTGAATCGGGCGGGACAGTACGGAATGAGCAGTTCTTC. It encodes CASSESGGTVRNEQFF.

This chain connects TRBV27 to TRBJ1-1; 7 bases fit TRBD1. Germline lookup yields CDR1 MNHEY and CDR2 SMNVEV (reference sequence). The CDR3 sequence is 13 residues long. V trimming: 6 bases; J trimming: 5 bases; junction bases outside the gene matches: 6. This CDR3 reads CASSRQGETEAFF. Written as DNA, the CDR3 is TGTGCCAGCAGCCGTCAGGGGGAAACTGAAGCTTTCTTT.

This chain connects TRBV7-9 to TRBJ2-2; D gene unclear. The CDR3 totals 14 residues. The V and J ends lost 2 bases and 4 bases respectively, with 8 bases between them. Germline assignment: CDR1 SEHNR and CDR2 FQNEAQ (reference sequence). The CDR3 here is CASSLRRATGELFF. The CDR3 nucleotides read TGTGCCAGCAGCTTAAGGCGAGCCACCGGGGAGCTGTTTTTT. Combining the CDR3 with reference TRBV7-9 and TRBJ2-2 gives the whole variable domain DTGVSQNPRHKITKRGQNVTFRCDPISEHNRLYWYRQTLGQGPEFLTYFQNEAQLEKSRLLSDRFSAERPKGSFSTLEIQRTEQGDSAMYLCASSLRRATGELFFGEGSRLTVL.

The chain joins TRBV6-1 to TRBJ2-1; TRBD1 agrees at 7 bases. V gave up 8 bases and J gave up 5 bases; unmatched junction bases: 6. Germline V CDR1 and CDR2: MNHNS, SASEGT. This CDR3 has 13 amino acids. The CDR3 is CASLGQGDNEQFF. For the CDR3, the DNA is TGTGCCAGCCTAGGGCAGGGGGACAATGAGCAGTTCTTC.

The chain is built from TRBV3-1 and TRBJ1-3, with D unresolved. Germline assignment: CDR1 LGHDT and CDR2 YNNKEL (reference sequence). The CDR3 runs 15 residues. Trimming cost V 3 bases and J 0 bases, with 9 bases left between them. DNA for the CDR3: TGTGCCAGCAGCCAGATTGAGCTCTCTGGAAACACCATATATTTT. It is translated as CASSQIELSGNTIYF.

The rearrangement joins TRBV18 to TRBJ2-7, with 10 bases lining up with TRBD1. Germline-derived CDR1 and CDR2 are KGHSH and LQKENI. The CDR3 has 16 residues. The V gene end was trimmed by 5 bases and the J gene end by 4 bases; junction bases not matched to a gene: 11. The CDR3 DNA reads TGTGCCAGCTCAACCCGACAGGGGGCAGAGGGATACGAGCAGTACTTC. Protein: CASSTRQGAEGYEQYF.